The 29 T cell receptor beta chains listed next were all sequenced from one sample in a study of beta chain features in type 1 diabetes. Every isolated RNA sample was fully reverse transcribed, so sequencing captured expressed TCRB transcripts. Clones were read by immunoSEQ multiplex PCR, and TCRdb kept only the in-frame ones, dropping some. Of around 430,000 clones listed, over 25% are singletons. Sequencing was performed on naive CD4+ T cells from blood. The receptors were gathered from a young man in good health.

This clone was picked up a small number of times. This rearrangement joins TRBV5-1 to TRBJ2-7; the D gene is possibly TRBD2 (6 bases). With 0 bases removed from V and 6 bases from J, the gap between germline ends came to 10 bases. The CDR3 is 13 amino acids. The germline V gene has CDR1 SGHRS and CDR2 YFSETQ. The CDR3 sequence is CASSLAMGGEQYF. For the CDR3, the DNA is TGCGCCAGCAGCTTGGCCATGGGGGGCGAGCAGTACTTC.

This clone was counted a few times. The rearrangement joins TRBV29-1 to TRBJ2-7, with D hard to call. Germline V gene sequence: CDR1 SQVTM, CDR2 ANQGSEA. Trimming stripped 4 bases from V and 0 bases from J, with 7 bases between. The CDR3 sequence is 12 residues long. The CDR3 region has the DNA TGCAGCGTTGCTCAGGACTCCTACGAGCAGTACTTC. This codes for CSVAQDSYEQYF.

In its sample, this clone was seen a few times. This chain links TRBV29-1 with TRBJ2-3; D tentatively reads TRBD1 or TRBD2 (7 bases each). The V and J ends lost 3 bases and 3 bases respectively, with 13 bases between them. Germline CDR1 and CDR2: SQVTM and ANQGSEA. This CDR3 comprises 14 residues. The CDR3 spells CSVEGRDRTDTQYF. In nucleotides, the CDR3 is TGCAGCGTTGAGGGGAGGGACAGAACAGATACGCAGTATTTT.

This clone was seen a few times. The chain joins TRBV7-8 to TRBJ2-3; possibly TRBD1 or TRBD2 for D (5 bases each). The V end was cut by 6 bases, the J end by 2 bases, with 15 bases between. The CDR3 runs to 15 residues. Germline CDR1 reads SGHVS; CDR2 reads FQNEAQ. CDR3 nucleotides: TGTGCCAGCAGGAAGACGGGACGCACCACAGATACGCAGTATTTT. Protein: CASRKTGRTTDTQYF. The variable domain in full, completed from reference TRBV7-8 and TRBJ2-3, reads GAGVSQSPRYKVAKRGQDVALRCDPISGHVSLFWYQQALGQGPEFLTYFQNEAQLDKSGLPSDRFFAERPEGSVSTLKIQRTQQEDSAVYLCASRKTGRTTDTQYFGPGTRLTVL.

The J gene is TRBJ1-6, the V gene TRBV9; unclear D gene. Germline CDR1 is SGDLS and CDR2 is YYNGEE. With 1 base removed from V and 5 bases from J, the gap between germline ends came to 7 bases. This CDR3 is 14 amino acids long. For the CDR3, the DNA is TGTGCCAGCAGCGTACGGGGAGATAATTCACCCCTCCACTTT. Protein sequence: CASSVRGDNSPLHF.

This clone was seen a few times. V is TRBV5-1 and J is TRBJ2-3, with D tentatively TRBD2 (5 bases). The germline V gene has CDR1 SGHRS and CDR2 YFSETQ. The CDR3 runs to 14 residues. V was clipped by 6 bases and J by 3 bases, with 14 bases between them. This CDR3 is CASTAGSGTDTQYF. The DNA for the CDR3 is TGCGCCAGCACTGCAGGAAGCGGAACAGATACGCAGTATTTT.

This clone was observed a few times. The chain has TRBV29-1 and TRBJ2-3, with D possibly matching TRBD2 (7 bases). The CDR3 spans 13 residues. The germline V and J ends were trimmed by 4 bases and 4 bases, with 12 bases remaining between them. CDR1 is SQVTM, CDR2 ANQGSEA, per germline. The CDR3 here is CSVVGAGADTQYF. CDR3 in DNA: TGCAGCGTTGTGGGGGCGGGAGCAGATACGCAGTATTTT.

This clone turned up a few times. Different DNA sequences within this sample yield the same CDR3. V is TRBV29-1 and J is TRBJ2-3; 9 bases are shared with TRBD1. Germline CDR1 reads SQVTM; CDR2 reads ANQGSEA. V lost 8 bases to trimming and J lost 4 bases; unmatched junction nucleotides: 4. This CDR3 region has 12 residues. CDR3 loop: CSSGQGSDTQYF. The CDR3 DNA reads as TGCAGCTCGGGACAGGGATCAGATACGCAGTATTTT.

This clone was seen a few times. CDR3 sequence: CASSLERGRGTGELFF. CDR3 nucleotides: TGTGCCAGCAGCTTAGAGCGGGGTCGGGGCACCGGGGAGCTGTTTTTT. The gene calls are TRBV7-9 and TRBJ2-2, with 7 bases fitting TRBD2. J gave up 4 bases and V 1 base, and 6 bases lay outside the gene matches. This CDR3 contains 16 residues. Germline CDR1 and CDR2: SEHNR and FQNEAQ (reference sequence).

This clone was observed a handful of times. V and J are TRBV30 and TRBJ2-7; D possibly uses TRBD1 or TRBD2 (6 bases each). V was cut by 3 bases and J by 4 bases, with 16 bases left in between. The germline V gene encodes CDR1 GTSNPN and CDR2 SVGIG (reference sequence). This CDR3 has 14 amino acids. The CDR3 nucleotides read TGTGCCTGGAGAGTTTGGGGGGCGAGGTACGAGCAGTACTTC. It yields the protein CAWRVWGARYEQYF.

V usage is TRBV7-3 and J usage is TRBJ1-1; TRBD1 aligns across 7 bases. In germline, CDR1 is SGHTA, CDR2 FQGTGA. With 2 bases clipped from V and 3 bases from J, the junction kept 6 bases outside the gene matches. This CDR3 contains 15 residues. CDR3 region: CASSLGRGFDTEAFF. The CDR3 nucleotides are TGTGCCAGCAGCTTAGGCAGGGGGTTCGACACTGAAGCTTTCTTT.

Only a few counts were recorded for this clone. V usage is TRBV4-1 and J usage is TRBJ2-1; 9 positions agree with TRBD2. The ends lost 2 bases at V and 7 bases at J; junction bases unmatched: 9. The length of the CDR3 is 16 residues. In germline, CDR1 is MGHRA, CDR2 YSYEKL. The CDR3 loop is CASSQTGPGLANEQFF. In DNA form, the CDR3 reads TGCGCCAGCAGCCAAACTGGGCCAGGACTAGCGAATGAGCAGTTCTTC.

This rearrangement joins TRBV18 to TRBJ2-3, with unresolved D. The CDR3 consists of 11 residues. Trimming left V 8 bases short and J 6 bases short, with 9 bases between. Germline CDR1 is KGHSH and CDR2 is LQKENI. As DNA, the CDR3 is TGTGCCAGCCCATCCCCCGATACGCAGTATTTT. It yields the protein CASPSPDTQYF.

This clone has only a few counts. The chain employs TRBV4-1 and TRBJ2-7; 13 nucleotides align to TRBD2. V lost 4 bases, J lost 3 bases, and 3 bases stayed unmatched. Germline CDR1 is MGHRA and CDR2 is YSYEKL. The CDR3 covers 15 residues. The CDR3 region has the DNA TGCGCCAGCAGCCGACTAGCGGGAGGAAACTACGAGCAGTACTTC. Its translation: CASSRLAGGNYEQYF.

The rearrangement links TRBV29-1 to TRBJ2-1; D is perhaps TRBD1 or TRBD2 (6 bases each). The CDR3 contains 17 residues. Between the trimmed V and J ends, which lost 4 bases and 3 bases, there was a span of 22 bases. Per germline, CDR1 SQVTM and CDR2 ANQGSEA. The CDR3 sequence: CSVAGAGPGAVYNEQFF. The CDR3 DNA reads as TGCAGCGTTGCGGGGGCAGGGCCGGGAGCGGTCTACAATGAGCAGTTCTTC.

This clone was seen only a few times. This chain joins TRBV7-9 and TRBJ2-1; D not certain. The V end lost 0 bases, the J end lost 9 bases, and 9 bases lay between the germline ends. Germline V CDR1 and CDR2: SEHNR, FQNEAQ (reference sequence). This CDR3 is built from 13 residues. CDR3 nucleotides: TGTGCCAGCAGCTTAGCGGGCGCAGGTGAGCAGTTCTTC. Amino acids: CASSLAGAGEQFF.

The CDR3 sequence is CASSPLEREEGETQYF. DNA for the CDR3: TGTGCCAGCAGCCCCCTCGAGCGGGAGGAGGGAGAGACCCAGTACTTC. The rearrangement uses TRBV5-6 and TRBJ2-5; 9 nucleotides agree with TRBD2. The CDR3 contains 16 residues. Unmatched junction bases numbered 11, after V lost 4 bases and J lost 4 bases. CDR1 and CDR2 (germline): SGHDT, YYEEEE.

This clone was seen more than once but under ten times. The genes are TRBV20-1 and TRBJ1-2; D is unresolved. The ends were cut back, 2 bases at V and 7 bases at J, with 5 bases in the middle. Germline assignment: CDR1 DFQATT and CDR2 SNEGSKA (reference sequence). The CDR3 is made up of 10 amino acids. CDR3 DNA: TGCAGTGCTAGAAATGGTGGCTACACCTTC. It encodes CSARNGGYTF.

The chain has TRBV7-2 and TRBJ1-2; 7 bases line up with TRBD1. The CDR3 is 14 residues long. V was clipped by 5 bases and J by 8 bases; unmatched bases: 11. Germline V lookup: CDR1 SGHTA, CDR2 FQGNSA. The CDR3, as DNA: TGTGCCAGCAGCCTAACCGACAGGGCGGGCGGCTACACCTTC. Its protein is CASSLTDRAGGYTF. Together with reference TRBV7-2 and TRBJ1-2, the CDR3 gives the full variable domain: GAGVSQSPSNKVTEKGKDVELRCDPISGHTALYWYRQSLGQGLEFLIYFQGNSAPDKSGLPSDRFSAERTGGSVSTLTIQRTQQEDSAVYLCASSLTDRAGGYTFGSGTRLTVV.

This clone was picked up one time. V is TRBV7-8 and J is TRBJ2-3; 7 bases are a match to TRBD1. The CDR3 has 15 residues. Germline CDR1 reads SGHVS; CDR2 reads FQNEAQ. Trimming removed 5 bases from V and 2 bases from J; junction bases left unmatched: 7. The CDR3 here is CASSVDTGDTDTQYF. For the CDR3, the DNA is TGTGCCAGCAGCGTAGATACAGGGGACACAGATACGCAGTATTTT.

This clone has just a few counts. The rearrangement uses TRBV29-1 and TRBJ2-2, with D possibly being TRBD2 (5 bases). Germline V CDR1 and CDR2: SQVTM, ANQGSEA. The CDR3 runs to 15 residues. V was clipped by 4 bases and J by 7 bases, with 19 bases between them. DNA for the CDR3: TGCAGCGTTGCGGCGGGTGGAGGAGCCGGCGGGGAGCTGTTTTTT. Translating gives CSVAAGGGAGGELFF.

This chain joins TRBV5-1 and TRBJ1-1, with D maybe TRBD1 (5 bases). Germline V gives CDR1 SGHRS, CDR2 YFSETQ. V lost 0 bases, J lost 10 bases, and 16 bases lay in between. There are 14 residues in the CDR3. The CDR3 coding sequence is TGCGCCAGCAGCTTGGTGGGGCAGGGCAGATTAGCTTTCTTT. This encodes CASSLVGQGRLAFF.

The chain joins TRBV29-1 to TRBJ2-4, with D perhaps being TRBD1 or TRBD2 (6 bases each). This CDR3 is built from 12 residues. V lost 7 bases and J lost 7, with 14 bases in between. Per the germline V gene, CDR1 is SQVTM and CDR2 is ANQGSEA. The CDR3 DNA reads TGCAGCGCTCTACAGGGAGGCAACATTCAGTACTTC. Encoded protein: CSALQGGNIQYF.

Only a few counts were recorded for this clone. The gene calls are TRBV28 and TRBJ2-5; 8 bases line up with TRBD2. The length of the CDR3 is 16 residues. The J segment lost 4 bases and the V segment lost 3 bases, leaving 10 bases of the junction unmatched. Per germline, CDR1 MDHEN and CDR2 SYDVKM. The CDR3 spells CASSFSQRGTSETQYF. The DNA of the CDR3 is TGTGCCAGCAGTTTTTCCCAGCGGGGGACTTCAGAGACCCAGTACTTC.

CDR3 DNA sequence: TGTGCCACCAGCAGAGATCTAATAAAGGCGGGAGAGCAGTTCTTC. Translating gives CATSRDLIKAGEQFF. This sequence joins TRBV15 and TRBJ2-1; TRBD2 might be the D (6 bases). The CDR3 extends over 15 amino acids. The V end was cut by 0 bases, the J end by 10 bases, with 16 bases between. From germline, CDR1 is LNHNV and CDR2 YYDKDF (reference sequence). The full variable domain, with the rest looked up from reference TRBV15 and TRBJ2-1, is DAMVIQNPRYQVTQFGKPVTLSCSQTLNHNVMYWYQQKSSQAPKLLFHYYDKDFNNEADTPDNFQSRRPNTSFCFLDIRSPGLGDTAMYLCATSRDLIKAGEQFFGPGTRLTVL.

The chain uses TRBV29-1 and TRBJ1-5; D ambiguous. Looked up from germline, CDR1 is SQVTM and CDR2 is ANQGSEA. Trimming cost V 6 bases and J 0 bases, with 12 bases left between them. This CDR3 region has 14 residues. CDR3 coding DNA: TGCAGCGTCCAAATGTTGGGTAGCAATCAGCCCCAGCATTTT. Its protein is CSVQMLGSNQPQHF.

V usage is TRBV29-1 and J usage is TRBJ1-1; 10 bases agree with TRBD1. V lost 7 bases, J lost 4 bases, and 6 bases stayed unmatched. Germline CDR1 and CDR2: SQVTM and ANQGSEA. The CDR3 has 13 residues. CDR3 nucleotide sequence: TGCAGCGCTCGGGACAGGGGTGCCACTGAAGCTTTCTTT. Translation gives CSARDRGATEAFF.

In the case of this clone: The same CDR3 arises from other DNA sequences in this sample as well. The J gene is TRBJ1-2, the V gene TRBV30, with TRBD1 as a possible D gene (6 bases). Germline loops: CDR1 GTSNPN, CDR2 SVGIG (reference sequence). This CDR3 contains 14 residues. Deletions cut 0 bases from V and 8 bases from J, with 16 bases between. The CDR3 sequence: CAWSVVRGSGGYTF. As DNA, the CDR3 is TGTGCCTGGAGTGTAGTCAGGGGTAGCGGGGGCTACACCTTC.

This clone was observed a handful of times. The rearrangement joins TRBV5-1 to TRBJ1-5; D is perhaps TRBD1 (6 bases). The germline V gene has CDR1 SGHRS and CDR2 YFSETQ. This CDR3 has 13 residues. Trimming removed 4 bases from V and 5 bases from J, with 10 bases in between. The CDR3 here is CASSPQGDQPQHF. As DNA, the CDR3 is TGCGCCAGCAGCCCACAGGGAGATCAGCCCCAGCATTTT.